This is a list of T cell receptor beta chains from one sample in a study of blood T cell repertoires in COVID-19. Sequencing was performed with immunoSEQ multiplex PCR; in TCRdb, only in-frame clones are kept and a portion is missing. The profile shows some 420,000 clones, around 87% of them singletons. The sample was PBMCs or T cells enriched from blood (not recorded which). Source of these receptors: a man younger than 40 who had recovered from COVID-19. CDR3s include the opening cysteine and the closing phenylalanine or tryptophan. A D gene is named only where the DNA matches it firmly. The size field is filled for only some rows; it gives once, few, many or a size class.

D	V	size	J	CDR3	DNA
NA	TRBV27	NA	TRBJ1-5	CASSQMYSNQPQHF	TGTGCCAGCAGTCAGATGTATAGCAATCAGCCCCAGCATTTT
TRBD1	TRBV12-3/TRBV12-4	NA	TRBJ1-3	CASSQGAGDTIYF	TGTGCCAGCAGCCAGGGGGCTGGGGACACCATATATTTT
NA	TRBV3-1/TRBV3-2	NA	TRBJ2-1	CASSQDLEGVSYNEQFF	TGTGCCAGCAGCCAAGATCTAGAGGGAGTGTCCTACAATGAGCAGTTCTTC
NA	TRBV12-3/TRBV12-4	NA	TRBJ1-2	CASSRQNNYGYTF	TGTGCCAGCAGTAGACAGAATAACTATGGCTACACCTTC
TRBD2	TRBV3-1/TRBV3-2	once	TRBJ2-7	CASSHLTSATYEQYF	TGTGCCAGCAGCCATCTGACTAGCGCTACCTACGAGCAGTACTTC
NA	TRBV12-5	NA	TRBJ1-3	CASGLAAGNTIYF	TGTGCTAGTGGTTTGGCCGCGGGAAACACCATATATTTT
TRBD2	TRBV24-1	NA	TRBJ2-1	CATSGSRDYYNEQFF	TGTGCCACCAGTGGCTCGAGGGACTACTACAATGAGCAGTTCTTC
NA	TRBV4-1	NA	TRBJ1-6	CASSRNENSPLHF	TGCGCCAGCAGCCGCAACGAGAATTCACCCCTCCACTTT
NA	TRBV27	NA	TRBJ2-7	CASSLSREYEQYF	TGTGCCAGCAGTTTATCTCGAGAATACGAGCAGTACTTC
TRBD2	TRBV18	NA	TRBJ2-1	CASSPILAGFSYNEQFF	TGTGCCAGCTCACCAATCCTAGCGGGATTCTCCTACAATGAGCAGTTCTTC
TRBD1	TRBV28	NA	TRBJ1-2	CASTKQGYAAYGYTF	TGTGCCAGCACCAAACAGGGGTACGCGGCCTATGGCTACACCTTC
NA	TRBV9	NA	TRBJ2-1	CASSVGWTLSYNEQFF	TGTGCCAGCAGCGTAGGTTGGACACTCTCCTACAATGAGCAGTTCTTC
TRBD2	TRBV30	once	TRBJ2-1	CACRSGIRNEQFF	TGTGCCTGTAGGAGCGGGATTCGGAATGAGCAGTTCTTC
NA	TRBV28	NA	TRBJ1-5	CASSPGGQFRGNQPQHF	TGTGCCAGCAGTCCCGGCGGACAGTTTAGAGGCAATCAGCCCCAGCATTTT
TRBD1	TRBV27	NA	TRBJ2-2	CASSSRTGGTGELFF	TGTGCCAGCAGTTCCCGGACAGGGGGGACCGGGGAGCTGTTTTTT
NA	TRBV27	NA	TRBJ2-2	CASSSDTMNTGELFF	TGTGCCAGCAGCTCGGACACTATGAACACCGGGGAGCTGTTTTTT
NA	TRBV18	once	TRBJ1-1	CASSPSSGHLNTEAFF	TGTGCCAGCTCACCAAGCTCTGGTCATTTGAACACTGAAGCTTTCTTT
TRBD2	TRBV19	once	TRBJ2-3	CASSRFPSGSPGTDTQYF	TGTGCCAGTAGTAGGTTCCCTAGCGGGAGCCCAGGCACAGATACGCAGTATTTT
NA	TRBV2	NA	TRBJ2-2	CASSWDRMLLRAGELFF	TGTGCCAGCAGTTGGGATCGGATGCTACTGAGGGCCGGGGAGCTGTTTTTT
TRBD1	TRBV27	NA	TRBJ1-4	CASRPTGPNEKLFF	TGTGCCAGCAGGCCGACAGGGCCCAATGAAAAACTGTTTTTT
NA	TRBV3-1/TRBV3-2	NA	TRBJ1-1	CASSRSDTNTEAFF	TGTGCCAGCAGCCGTAGTGACACGAACACTGAAGCTTTCTTT
TRBD1	TRBV6-5	NA	TRBJ1-2	CASRGQGEYGYTF	TGTGCCAGCAGGGGGCAGGGGGAATATGGCTACACCTTC
NA	TRBV7-9	NA	TRBJ2-5	CASSLGAGETQYF	TGTGCCAGCAGCTTAGGGGCGGGAGAGACCCAGTACTTC
NA	TRBV14	NA	TRBJ1-1	CASSFGQYTEAFF	TGTGCCAGCAGCTTCGGACAGTACACTGAAGCTTTCTTT
NA	TRBV29-1	NA	TRBJ2-7	CSVPKPGTEFSEQYF	TGCAGCGTCCCAAAACCGGGAACGGAGTTTTCTGAGCAGTACTTC
TRBD1	TRBV2	once	TRBJ1-6	CASSVRGTDNSPLHF	TGTGCCAGCAGTGTGCGCGGGACAGATAATTCACCCCTCCACTTT
NA	TRBV6-6	once	TRBJ1-2	CASSYPSGLFDYGYTF	TGTGCCAGCAGTTACCCTTCCGGACTTTTCGACTATGGCTACACCTTC
TRBD1	TRBV28	NA	TRBJ1-2	CASSLTPTGTYGYTF	TGTGCCAGCAGTCTCACGCCGACAGGGACCTATGGCTACACCTTC
NA	TRBV5-1	NA	TRBJ2-5	CASSKQQETQYF	TGCGCCAGCAGTAAACAGCAAGAGACCCAGTACTTC
NA	TRBV5-8	NA	TRBJ1-5	CASSLGGWGYGQPQHF	TGTGCCAGCAGCTTGGGGGGCTGGGGATACGGTCAGCCCCAGCATTTT
TRBD2	TRBV30	NA	TRBJ2-3	CAWRVAGGTDTQYF	TGTGCCTGGAGGGTAGCGGGAGGGACAGATACGCAGTATTTT
TRBD1	TRBV10-2	NA	TRBJ2-1	CASRQTGVNEQFF	TGCGCCAGCAGACAGACAGGGGTCAATGAGCAGTTCTTC
NA	TRBV6-2/TRBV6-3	NA	TRBJ1-4	CASSQQTNEKLFF	TGTGCCAGCAGTCAACAGACTAATGAAAAACTGTTTTTT
TRBD1	TRBV30	NA	TRBJ1-2	CAWRTPGGSNYGYTF	TGTGCCTGGAGGACCCCAGGGGGCTCCAACTATGGCTACACCTTC
NA	TRBV19	once	TRBJ2-7	CASSIVSQGNDEQYF	TGTGCCAGTAGTATAGTGTCACAGGGTAACGACGAGCAGTACTTC
NA	TRBV28	NA	TRBJ2-1	CASSSTGPVAGGEQFF	TGTGCCAGCAGTTCGACCGGGCCTGTCGCAGGCGGGGAGCAGTTCTTC
TRBD2	TRBV5-1	NA	TRBJ2-3	CASSLLGLAETSTDTQYF	TGCGCCAGCAGCTTGTTGGGACTAGCGGAGACTAGCACAGATACGCAGTATTTT
NA	TRBV6-5	NA	TRBJ1-5	CASTGLRGQPQHF	TGTGCCAGCACAGGGCTCAGAGGACAGCCCCAGCATTTT
TRBD1	TRBV14	once	TRBJ2-7	CASSHPGAQGAYEQYF	TGTGCCAGCAGCCATCCAGGGGCACAGGGGGCGTATGAGCAGTACTTC